In this sample, the clone carrying this TCR beta chain turned up once. Its antigen is currently unknown. This entry is derived from a study of OX40 agonist ivuxolimab in advanced cancers. General observations from the study: In general, CD8+ T cells held more expanded clones than CD4+ did, on average.

Trimming stripped 1 base from V and 0 bases from J, with 6 bases between. CDR1 is MNHEY, CDR2 SVGAGI, per germline. CDR3 length: 15 amino acids. TCRdb's copy holds only in-frame clones and misses some; the assay was immunoSEQ multiplex PCR. The sample lists 65,000 to 85,000 clones, more than 90% seen once, with over 0.55% in the top ten. The sample consisted of CD4+ or CD8+ T cells sorted from blood, taken in a trial of the OX40 agonist ivuxolimab. The gene calls are TRBV6-5 and TRBJ2-2; no definite D call. This receptor was taken from an adult with an advanced solid tumor such as melanoma, head and neck, liver or kidney cancer. CDR3 loop: CASSYFQANTGELFF. As DNA, the CDR3 is TGTGCCAGCAGTTACTTTCAGGCGAACACCGGGGAGCTGTTTTTT.